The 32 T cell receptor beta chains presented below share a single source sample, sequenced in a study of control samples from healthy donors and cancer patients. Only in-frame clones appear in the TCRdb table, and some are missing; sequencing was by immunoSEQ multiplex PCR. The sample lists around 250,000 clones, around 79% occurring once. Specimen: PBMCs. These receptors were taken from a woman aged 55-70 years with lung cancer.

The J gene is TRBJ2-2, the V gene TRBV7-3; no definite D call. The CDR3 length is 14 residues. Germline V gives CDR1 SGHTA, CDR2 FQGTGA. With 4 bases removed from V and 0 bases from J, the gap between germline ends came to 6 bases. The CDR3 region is CASSSTANTGELFF. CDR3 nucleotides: TGTGCCAGCAGCTCAACAGCGAACACCGGGGAGCTGTTTTTT.

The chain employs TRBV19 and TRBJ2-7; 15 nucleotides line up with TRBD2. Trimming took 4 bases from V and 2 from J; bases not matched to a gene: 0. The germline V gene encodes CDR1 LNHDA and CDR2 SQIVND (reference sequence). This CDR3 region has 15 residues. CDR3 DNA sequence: TGTGCCAGTAGTAGGACTAGCGGGGGGGCCTACGAGCAGTACTTC. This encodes CASSRTSGGAYEQYF.

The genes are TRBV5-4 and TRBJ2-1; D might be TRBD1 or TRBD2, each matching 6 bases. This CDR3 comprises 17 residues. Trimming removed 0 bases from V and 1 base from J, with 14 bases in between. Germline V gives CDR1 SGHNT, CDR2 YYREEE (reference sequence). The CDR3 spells CASSLGLGGASYNEQFF. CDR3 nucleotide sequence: TGTGCCAGCAGCTTGGGGTTGGGGGGCGCTTCCTACAATGAGCAGTTCTTC.

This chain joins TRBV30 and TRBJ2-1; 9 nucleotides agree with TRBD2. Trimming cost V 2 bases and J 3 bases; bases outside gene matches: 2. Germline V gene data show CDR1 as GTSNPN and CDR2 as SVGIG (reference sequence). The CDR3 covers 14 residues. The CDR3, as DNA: TGTGCCTGGAGTCCTAGCGGGGTCTACAATGAGCAGTTCTTC. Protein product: CAWSPSGVYNEQFF.

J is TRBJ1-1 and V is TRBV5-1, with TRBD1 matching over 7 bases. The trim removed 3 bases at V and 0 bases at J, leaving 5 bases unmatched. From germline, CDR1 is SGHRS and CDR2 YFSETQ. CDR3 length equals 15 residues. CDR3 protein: CASSSQGGMNTEAFF. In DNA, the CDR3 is TGCGCCAGCAGCTCTCAGGGGGGGATGAACACTGAAGCTTTCTTT.

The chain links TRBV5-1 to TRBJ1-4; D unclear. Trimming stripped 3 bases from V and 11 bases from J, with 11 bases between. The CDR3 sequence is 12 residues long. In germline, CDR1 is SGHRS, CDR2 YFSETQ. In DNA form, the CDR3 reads TGCGCCAGCAGCTGGGAGGGTGAGAAACTGTTTTTT. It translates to CASSWEGEKLFF. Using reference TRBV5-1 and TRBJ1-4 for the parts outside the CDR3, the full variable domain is KAGVTQTPRYLIKTRGQQVTLSCSPISGHRSVSWYQQTPGQGLQFLFEYFSETQRNKGNFPGRFSGRQFSNSRSEMNVSTLELGDSALYLCASSWEGEKLFFGSGTQLSVL.

As DNA, the CDR3 is TGTGCCAGCAGCCCGCTCGGGGTTCACGAGCAGTACTTC. Translated: CASSPLGVHEQYF. The chain is built from TRBV6-5 and TRBJ2-7; weak D call: TRBD2 (5 bases). The CDR3 covers 13 residues. From germline, CDR1 is MNHEY and CDR2 SVGAGI. V shed 6 bases and J shed 5 bases, with 14 bases lying between them.

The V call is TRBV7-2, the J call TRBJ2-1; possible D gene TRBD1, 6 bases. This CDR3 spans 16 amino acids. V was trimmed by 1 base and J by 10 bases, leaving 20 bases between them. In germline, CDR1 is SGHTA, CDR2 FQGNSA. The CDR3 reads CASSLGSGRGLGEQFF. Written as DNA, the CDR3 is TGTGCCAGCAGCTTAGGTAGTGGCAGGGGATTAGGGGAGCAGTTCTTC.

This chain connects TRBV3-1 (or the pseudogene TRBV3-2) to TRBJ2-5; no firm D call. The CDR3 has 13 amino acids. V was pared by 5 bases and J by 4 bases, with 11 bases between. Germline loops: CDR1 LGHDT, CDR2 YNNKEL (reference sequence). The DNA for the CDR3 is TGTGCCAGCAGCTCCGACAAAGTAGAGACCCAGTACTTC. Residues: CASSSDKVETQYF.

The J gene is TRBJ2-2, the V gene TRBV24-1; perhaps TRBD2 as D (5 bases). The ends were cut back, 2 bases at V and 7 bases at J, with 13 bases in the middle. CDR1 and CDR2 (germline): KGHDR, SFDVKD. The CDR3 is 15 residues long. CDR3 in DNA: TGTGCCACCAGTGATTATACTTCTGGGAGCGGGGAGCTGTTTTTT. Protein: CATSDYTSGSGELFF.

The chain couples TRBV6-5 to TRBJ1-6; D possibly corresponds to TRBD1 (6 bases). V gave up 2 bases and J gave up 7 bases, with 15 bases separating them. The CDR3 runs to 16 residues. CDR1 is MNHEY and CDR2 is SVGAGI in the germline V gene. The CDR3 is CASSYRGGQTNSPLHF. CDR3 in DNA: TGTGCCAGCAGTTACCGGGGGGGGCAGACGAATTCACCCCTCCACTTT.

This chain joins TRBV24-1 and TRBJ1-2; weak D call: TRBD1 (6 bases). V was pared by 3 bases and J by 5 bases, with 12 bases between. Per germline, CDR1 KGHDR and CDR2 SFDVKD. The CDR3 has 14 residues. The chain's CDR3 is CATSDGTSFYGYTF. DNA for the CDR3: TGTGCCACCAGTGATGGGACATCGTTTTATGGCTACACCTTC.

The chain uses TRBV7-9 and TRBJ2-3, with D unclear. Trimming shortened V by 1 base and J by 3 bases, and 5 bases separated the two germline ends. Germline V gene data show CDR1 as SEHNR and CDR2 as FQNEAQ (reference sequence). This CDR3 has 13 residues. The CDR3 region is CASSLVGTDTQYF. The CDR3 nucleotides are TGTGCCAGCAGCTTAGTCGGTACAGATACGCAGTATTTT.

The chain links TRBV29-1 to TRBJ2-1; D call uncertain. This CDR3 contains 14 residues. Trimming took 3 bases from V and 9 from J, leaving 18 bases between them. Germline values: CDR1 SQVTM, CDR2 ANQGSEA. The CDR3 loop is CSVDMGSHRGEQFF. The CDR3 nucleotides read TGCAGCGTTGATATGGGCAGCCACCGCGGTGAGCAGTTCTTC.

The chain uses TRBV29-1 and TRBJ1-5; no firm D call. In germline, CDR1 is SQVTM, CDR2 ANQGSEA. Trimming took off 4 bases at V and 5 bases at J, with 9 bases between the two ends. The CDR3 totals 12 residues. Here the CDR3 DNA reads TGCAGCGTTGGGGGTCGGGATCAGCCCCAGCATTTT. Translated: CSVGGRDQPQHF.

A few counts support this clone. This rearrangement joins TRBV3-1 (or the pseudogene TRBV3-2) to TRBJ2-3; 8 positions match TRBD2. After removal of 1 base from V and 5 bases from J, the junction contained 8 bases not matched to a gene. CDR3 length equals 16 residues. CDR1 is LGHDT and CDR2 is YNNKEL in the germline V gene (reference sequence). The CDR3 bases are TGTGCCAGCAGCCAAGCATGGCGGGGGGAGGTAGATACGCAGTATTTT. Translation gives CASSQAWRGEVDTQYF.

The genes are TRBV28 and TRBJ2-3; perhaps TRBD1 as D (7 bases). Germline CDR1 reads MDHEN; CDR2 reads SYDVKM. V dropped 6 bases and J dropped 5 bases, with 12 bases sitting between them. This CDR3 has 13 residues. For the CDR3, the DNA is TGTGCCAGCAGGACAGGGAGGATAGATACGCAGTATTTT. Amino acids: CASRTGRIDTQYF. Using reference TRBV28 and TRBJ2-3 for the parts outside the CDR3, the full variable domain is DVKVTQSSRYLVKRTGEKVFLECVQDMDHENMFWYRQDPGLGLRLIYFSYDVKMKEKGDIPEGYSVSREKKERFSLILESASTNQTSMYLCASRTGRIDTQYFGPGTRLTVL.

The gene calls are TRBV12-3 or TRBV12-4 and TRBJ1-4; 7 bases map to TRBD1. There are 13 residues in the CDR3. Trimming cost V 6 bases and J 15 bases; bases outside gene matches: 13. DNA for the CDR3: TGTGCCAGCAGCCCAGGGGGTAAGGTAAAGGTGTTTTTT. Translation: CASSPGGKVKVFF.

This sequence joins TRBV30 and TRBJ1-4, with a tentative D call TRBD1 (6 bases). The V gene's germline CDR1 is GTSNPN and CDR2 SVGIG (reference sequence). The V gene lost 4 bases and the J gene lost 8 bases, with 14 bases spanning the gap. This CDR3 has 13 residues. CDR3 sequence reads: CAWNTGLVEKLFF. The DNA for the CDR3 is TGTGCCTGGAATACAGGGTTGGTGGAAAAACTGTTTTTT. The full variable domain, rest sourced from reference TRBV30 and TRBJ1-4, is SQTIHQWPATLVQPVGSPLSLECTVEGTSNPNLYWYRQAAGRGLQLLFYSVGIGQISSEVPQNLSASRPQDRQFILSSKKLLLSDSGFYLCAWNTGLVEKLFFGSGTQLSVL.

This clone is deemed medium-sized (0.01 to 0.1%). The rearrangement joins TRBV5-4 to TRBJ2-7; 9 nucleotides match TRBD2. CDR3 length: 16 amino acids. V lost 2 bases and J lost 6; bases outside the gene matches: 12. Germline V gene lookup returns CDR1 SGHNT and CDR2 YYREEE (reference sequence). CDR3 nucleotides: TGTGCCAGCAGCTTTGGGGTCCCGCGGGAGGGCCTCGAGCAGTACTTC. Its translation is CASSFGVPREGLEQYF.

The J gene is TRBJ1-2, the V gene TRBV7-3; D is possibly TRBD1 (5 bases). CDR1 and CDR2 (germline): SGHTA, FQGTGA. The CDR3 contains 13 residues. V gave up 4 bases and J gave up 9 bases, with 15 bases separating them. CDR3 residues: CASSWGGGESYTF. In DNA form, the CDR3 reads TGTGCCAGCAGCTGGGGTGGGGGAGAGAGCTACACCTTC. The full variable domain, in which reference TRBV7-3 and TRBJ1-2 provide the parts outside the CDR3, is GAGVSQTPSNKVTEKGKYVELRCDPISGHTALYWYRQSLGQGPEFLIYFQGTGAADDSGLPNDRFFAVRPEGSVSTLKIQRTERGDSAVYLCASSWGGGESYTFGSGTRLTVV.

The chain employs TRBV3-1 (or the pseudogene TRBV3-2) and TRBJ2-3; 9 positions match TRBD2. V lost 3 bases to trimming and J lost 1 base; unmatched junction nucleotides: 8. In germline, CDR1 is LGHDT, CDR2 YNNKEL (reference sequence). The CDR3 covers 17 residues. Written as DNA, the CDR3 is TGTGCCAGCAGCCACCCGAATAGCGGGGGTGGCACAGATACGCAGTATTTT. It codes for CASSHPNSGGGTDTQYF.

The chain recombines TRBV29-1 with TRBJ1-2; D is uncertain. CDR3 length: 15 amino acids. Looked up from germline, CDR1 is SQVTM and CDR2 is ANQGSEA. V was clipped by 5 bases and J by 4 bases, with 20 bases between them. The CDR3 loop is CSVPKGWREGYGYTF. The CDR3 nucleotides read TGCAGCGTTCCTAAAGGGTGGAGGGAGGGCTATGGCTACACCTTC.

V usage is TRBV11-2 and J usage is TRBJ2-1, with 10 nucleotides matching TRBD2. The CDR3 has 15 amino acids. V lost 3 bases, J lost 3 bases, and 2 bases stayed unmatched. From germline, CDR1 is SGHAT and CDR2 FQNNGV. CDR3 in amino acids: CASSLASGSYNEQFF. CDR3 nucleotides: TGTGCCAGCAGCTTGGCTAGCGGGAGCTACAATGAGCAGTTCTTC.

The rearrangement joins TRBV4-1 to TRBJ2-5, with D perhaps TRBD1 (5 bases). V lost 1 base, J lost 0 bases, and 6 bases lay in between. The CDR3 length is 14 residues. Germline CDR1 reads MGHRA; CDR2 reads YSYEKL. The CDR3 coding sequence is TGCGCCAGCAGCCAAGTCAGGGACCAAGAGACCCAGTACTTC. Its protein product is CASSQVRDQETQYF.

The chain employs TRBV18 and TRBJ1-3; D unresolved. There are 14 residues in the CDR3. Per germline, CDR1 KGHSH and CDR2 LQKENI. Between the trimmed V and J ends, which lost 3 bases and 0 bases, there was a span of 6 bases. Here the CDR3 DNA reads TGTGCCAGCTCACCCGAAAGCTCTGGAAACACCATATATTTT. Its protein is CASSPESSGNTIYF.

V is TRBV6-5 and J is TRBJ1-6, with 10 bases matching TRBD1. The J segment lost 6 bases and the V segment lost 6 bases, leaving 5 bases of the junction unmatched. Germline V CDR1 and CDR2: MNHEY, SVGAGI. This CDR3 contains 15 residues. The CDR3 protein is CASRRDRGSNSPLHF. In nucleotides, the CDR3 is TGTGCCAGCAGGAGGGACAGGGGTTCTAATTCACCCCTCCACTTT.

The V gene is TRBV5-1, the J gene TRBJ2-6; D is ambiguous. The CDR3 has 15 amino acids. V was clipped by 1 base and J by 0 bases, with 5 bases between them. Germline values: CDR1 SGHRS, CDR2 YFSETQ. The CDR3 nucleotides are TGCGCCAGCAGCTTGCAGAGCTCTGGGGCCAACGTCCTGACTTTC. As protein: CASSLQSSGANVLTF. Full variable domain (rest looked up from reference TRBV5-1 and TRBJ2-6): KAGVTQTPRYLIKTRGQQVTLSCSPISGHRSVSWYQQTPGQGLQFLFEYFSETQRNKGNFPGRFSGRQFSNSRSEMNVSTLELGDSALYLCASSLQSSGANVLTFGAGSRLTVL.

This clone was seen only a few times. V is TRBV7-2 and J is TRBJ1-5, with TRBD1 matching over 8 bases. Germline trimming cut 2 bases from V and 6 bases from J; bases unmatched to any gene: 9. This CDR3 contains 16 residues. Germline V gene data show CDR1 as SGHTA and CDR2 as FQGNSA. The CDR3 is CASSLSSGGGIQPQHF. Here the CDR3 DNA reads TGTGCCAGCAGCTTAAGCTCAGGGGGCGGGATTCAGCCCCAGCATTTT.

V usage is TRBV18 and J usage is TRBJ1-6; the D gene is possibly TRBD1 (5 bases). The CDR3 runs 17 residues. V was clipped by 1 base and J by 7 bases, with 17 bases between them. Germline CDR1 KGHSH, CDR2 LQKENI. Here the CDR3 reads CASSPLLLSGDNSPLHF. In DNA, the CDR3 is TGTGCCAGCTCACCACTCCTTTTGAGCGGGGACAATTCACCCCTCCACTTT.

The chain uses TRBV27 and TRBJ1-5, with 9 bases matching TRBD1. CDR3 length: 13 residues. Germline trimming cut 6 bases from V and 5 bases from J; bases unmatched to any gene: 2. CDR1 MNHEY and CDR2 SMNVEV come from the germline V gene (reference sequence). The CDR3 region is CASSRDRDQPQHF. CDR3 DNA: TGTGCCAGCAGCCGGGACAGGGATCAGCCCCAGCATTTT.

The chain's CDR3 is CASSQGQGGETQYF. The DNA of the CDR3 is TGCGCCAGCAGCCAAGGACAGGGTGGAGAGACCCAGTACTTC. V gene TRBV4-1 combines with J gene TRBJ2-5, with 7 bases lining up with TRBD1. Germline trimming cut 1 base from V and 4 bases from J; bases unmatched to any gene: 3. CDR3 size: 14 residues. Looked up from germline, CDR1 is MGHRA and CDR2 is YSYEKL.